Listed here is a single TCR beta chain. In the original analysis: Amplification with reference gene primers provided the estimates of nucleated cell counts. Generated by immunoSEQ multiplex PCR, the TCRdb table keeps only in-frame clones and is missing some. That table is the source of V, J and clone size, and D and trimming were worked out from the DNA. The repertoire holds around 60,000 clones, with about 75% as singletons. These data originate in a study of blood T cell repertoires in COVID-19. About the study: In each case, the material was cDNA or gDNA derived from T cells, B-cell-depleted T cells, or PBMCs.

Trimming left V 2 bases short and J 2 bases short, with 11 bases between. This CDR3 spans 15 amino acids. Germline CDR1 and CDR2: MNHNS and SASEGT. The chain has TRBV6-1 and TRBJ2-3, with D tentatively TRBD2 (6 bases). This sequence was found in a human donor in a cohort sampled during active COVID-19. The source material was peripheral blood. CDR3: CASSEKWGVTDTQYF. CDR3 bases: TGTGCCAGCAGTGAAAAGTGGGGGGTCACAGATACGCAGTATTTT.